Shown below are 4 T cell receptor beta chains from a single sample sequenced in a study of blood T cell repertoires in COVID-19. Profiled with immunoSEQ multiplex PCR; TCRdb holds only in-frame clones, not every one. The repertoire holds about 220,000 clones, 82% seen once, with about 3.3% in the top ten. Specimen: PBMCs or T cells enriched from blood (not recorded which). The source is a woman aged 60-75 years who had recovered from COVID-19.

This clone was detected a few times. This chain links TRBV6-5 with TRBJ2-3; 15 bases map to TRBD2. The CDR3 is 15 residues long. Losses at the gene ends were 5 bases for V and 6 bases for J; bases not matched to a gene: 3. CDR1 and CDR2 (germline): MNHEY, SVGAGI. The CDR3, as DNA: TGTGCCAGCAGTCCCGGGACTAGCGGGAGGGATACGCAGTATTTT. It is translated as CASSPGTSGRDTQYF.

This clone came up a few times. J is TRBJ1-5 and V is TRBV5-6, with D maybe TRBD1 (6 bases). This CDR3 is built from 15 residues. Between the trimmed V and J ends, which lost 4 bases and 2 bases, there was a span of 13 bases. Germline-derived CDR1 and CDR2 are SGHDT and YYEEEE. The CDR3 DNA reads as TGTGCCAGCAGCGCACAGGGAATTGGCAATCAGCCCCAGCATTTT. It codes for CASSAQGIGNQPQHF. Drawing the rest from reference TRBV5-6 and TRBJ1-5, the complete variable domain is DAGVTQSPTHLIKTRGQQVTLRCSPKSGHDTVSWYQQALGQGPQFIFQYYEEEERQRGNFPDRFSGHQFPNYSSELNVNALLLGDSALYLCASSAQGIGNQPQHFGDGTRLSIL.

The gene calls are TRBV2 and TRBJ2-2; tentatively, D is TRBD1 (6 bases). Trimming removed 5 bases at V and 1 base at J, with 8 bases between. Germline V gene data show CDR1 as SNHLY and CDR2 as FYNNEI. The CDR3 runs 14 residues. In DNA form, the CDR3 reads TGTGCCAGCAGTTGGGGACAGAACACCGGGGAGCTGTTTTTT. This translates into CASSWGQNTGELFF.

In its sample, this clone was seen a few times. The rearrangement uses TRBV9 and TRBJ2-3, with a possible D match to TRBD2 (5 bases). V dropped 0 bases and J dropped 5 bases, with 16 bases sitting between them. Germline V gene lookup returns CDR1 SGDLS and CDR2 YYNGEE. This CDR3 spans 16 amino acids. In nucleotides, the CDR3 is TGTGCCAGCAGCGTAGGTTCGCGGGCCCCAAGAGATACGCAGTATTTT. Translated, it gives CASSVGSRAPRDTQYF.